The TCR beta chain described here comes from a study of a mutant IDH1 vaccine in newly diagnosed glioma (dated by TCRdb to the early 2020s). In the study overall: Across visits V03 through V10, patients got a total of eight vaccinations, given in weeks 1, 3, 5, 7, 11, 15, 19 and 23. Prior to enrollment, patients had been given standard therapy consisting of radiotherapy alone, temozolomide alone, or radiochemotherapy with temozolomide, with the combination given to most patients. Longitudinal TCRB deep sequencing was performed for about two dozen treated patients wherever samples were available for exploratory analyses. Vaccination started 4-6 weeks after radiotherapy alone, or was given together with temozolomide cycles in the groups whose treatment included chemotherapy. Of the 25 to 40 treated patients, about 62% were male and around 40% were female, and the mean age was approximately 39 years. Peripheral blood was drawn at six visits: V03 (baseline), V05, V07, V10, V12 and V13. General findings and caveats noted by the study authors: Across multiple MHC alleles, vaccine-induced immune responses were seen in approximately 93% of patients. The authors noted that analyses of patient blood samples could not be reproduced because of sample limitations. No apparent relationship was observed between pseudoprogression and alterations in the top peripheral T cell clonotypes detected by TCRB sequencing. Selection of PBMC samples for TCRB deep sequencing was based on availability.

On this clone itself: The specificity of this receptor is unknown. Base qualities were left out, and no much larger clone turns up one base away.

Explained via the paper, the time point label denotes: week 23, last vaccination. Each vaccine dose, consisting of 300 ug of a 20-mer mutant IDH1 peptide in Montanide, was administered subcutaneously with topical imiquimod. All donors had newly diagnosed IDH1-mutant astrocytomas of WHO grade 3 or 4 that showed loss of nuclear ATRX. The samples were drawn from NOA16, a multicentre, single-arm, open-label phase I trial in Germany that tested a mutant IDH1 peptide vaccine in humans for the first time. Genomic DNA for TCRB sequencing was isolated from EDTA blood with the DNeasy Blood and Tissue Kit. The CDR3 measures 14 amino acids from cysteine to phenylalanine. CDR3 DNA is the only sequence kept; it has 42 bases, read in frame from the first base. V trim: 2 bases; J trim: 5 bases; unmatched bases: 7. The germline V gene (reference sequence) sets CDR1 to SGHNT and CDR2 to YYREEE. Libraries were made using the immunoSEQ multiplex PCR assay. Rearranged TCR beta chain sequences were amplified with the hsTCRB Kit following the manufacturer's protocol. Sequencing of TCRB libraries was carried out on an Illumina MiSeq. The authors' analysis ran thus. Demultiplexing, trimming and gene mapping were performed with the kit vendor's proprietary platform. The source is immuneACCESS, and TCRdb retained only in-frame sequences with V and J called. Part of the clones is not carried over; for the studies checked, unresolved V genes explain less than half of this, and the remainder is unexplained. Clonal size and the V and J genes are those of that table, whereas D and trimming came from the DNA. This sample comprises tens of thousands of clones, 75% to 85% of them detected only once. The ten largest clones add up to just over 5% of the sample.

This receptor was taken from a man aged 40-49 years with glioma. The rearranged segments are TRBV5-4 and TRBJ2-7, with 7 bases in between that match TRBD2. Sequencing used PBMCs, obtained from a glioma patient whose treatment included an IDH1 peptide vaccine. Here the CDR3 is given as CASSFGAGDHEQYF. The DNA reads as follows: TGTGCCAGCAGCTTTGGCGCGGGAGACCACGAGCAGTACTTC.